Presented here are 4 T cell receptor beta chains from one specimen sequenced in a study of CXCR3-negative and CXCR3-positive naive CD8 T cells. Study-wide points: CXCR3-expressing naive cells carried TRB CDR3s more hydrophobic than those of CXCR3-negative naive cells.

These TCRs are of unknown antigen specificity. TRB cDNA was prepared as libraries by UMI-labeled 5' RACE. TCRdb re-analyzed the 5' RACE reads; it lists each CDR3 protein once, without DNA. The sample holds about 150,000 distinct CDR3 sequences. Sample: naive CXCR3+ CD8+ T cells from blood. Subset specified: CD45RO-CCR7+CD27+CD95- naive CD8+ T cells expressing CXCR3 (TNR3+). Source of these receptors: a human donor in good health. Some clones in this sample may be carry-over from other donors' samples.

This chain joins TRBV29-1 and TRBJ1-1. Germline CDR1 is SQVTM and CDR2 is ANQGSEA. This CDR3 spans 12 amino acids. The chain's CDR3 is CSVWAVSTEAFF.

The chain has TRBV7-9 and TRBJ1-5; absent DNA, TCRdb's TRBD1 call cannot be checked. This CDR3 spans 14 amino acids. CDR1 is SEHNR and CDR2 is FQNEAQ in the germline V gene (reference sequence). The CDR3 sequence: CASSGTGFNQPQHF.

The V gene is TRBV7-8, the J gene TRBJ2-7; no DNA is available, so the TRBD1 call from TCRdb remains unchecked. The CDR3 length is 15 residues. CDR1 and CDR2 (germline): SGHVS, FQNEAQ. The CDR3 here is CASGVIGPRPYEQYF.

The chain joins TRBV5-5 to TRBJ2-1. There are 13 residues in the CDR3. Germline values: CDR1 SGHKS, CDR2 YYEKEE (reference sequence). The CDR3 spells CPSSLVRVGEQFF.